This record covers a single T cell receptor (beta chain). TCRdb passed the RT-PCR reads through MiXCR, listing each CDR3 protein once. The sample carries about 700,000 distinct CDR3 sequences, approximately 13% recorded once. CDR3 length equals 14 residues. V was shortened by 3 bases and J by 1 base, with 10 bases between the two germline ends. Looked up from germline, CDR1 is MDHEN and CDR2 is SYDVKM. These data are taken from a study of response to subunit inactivated influenza vaccine. The sample consisted of PBMCs from blood, taken less than 15 days before vaccination. The sequence derives from a man between 45 and 60 years old who received an inactivated influenza vaccine. The V and J genes are TRBV28 and TRBJ2-7; D possibly corresponds to TRBD1 (5 bases). CDR3 nucleotide sequence: TGTGCCAGCAGTTTCACAGGCGATTCCTACGAGCAGTACTTC. Its translation is CASSFTGDSYEQYF.